This entry lists 20 T cell receptor beta chains sequenced from one sample in a study of regulatory T cells in long-lasting Graves disease. Construction of the TCR beta libraries employed iRepertoire HTBI primers in conjunction with Arm-PCR of CDR3 regions. In TCRdb, the multiplex PCR reads were re-called with MiXCR into one record per CDR3 protein. The table records 300,000 to 400,000 distinct CDR3 sequences, roughly a sixth of them present only once. Time point noted: newly diagnosed GD, antithyroid drugs for less than 3 months. Generation of the TCR library employed RNA extracted from PBMCs. Sequenced here: peripheral blood mononuclear cells (PBMCs), sampled at new diagnosis, from a patient treated with antithyroid drugs. The receptors were gathered from a female donor with Graves disease.

This clonotype has at least ten counts. This chain links TRBV4-1 with TRBJ2-5, with D possibly being TRBD1 (6 bases). V was clipped by 1 base and J by 7 bases, with 13 bases between them. There are 14 residues in the CDR3. The V gene's germline CDR1 is MGHRA and CDR2 YSYEKL. The CDR3 protein is CASSQVGGRATQYF. CDR3 DNA: TGCGCCAGCAGCCAAGTAGGGGGACGAGCGACCCAGTACTTC.

V gene TRBV27 combines with J gene TRBJ2-5, with D perhaps TRBD2 (7 bases). V dropped 8 bases and J dropped 2 bases, with 12 bases sitting between them. Germline V gene data show CDR1 as MNHEY and CDR2 as SMNVEV (reference sequence). CDR3 length: 13 amino acids. The CDR3 here is CASGGAGQETQYF. CDR3 coding DNA: TGTGCCAGCGGGGGGGCGGGACAAGAGACCCAGTACTTC.

This clonotype was recorded many times. J is TRBJ2-1 and V is TRBV12-5, with 12 positions matching TRBD1. Losses at the gene ends were 2 bases for V and 9 bases for J; bases not matched to a gene: 5. The CDR3 is made up of 15 amino acids. The germline gives CDR1 LGHNT, CDR2 FRNRAP. The CDR3 here is CASGLPGQGAVEQFF. As DNA, the CDR3 is TGTGCTAGTGGTTTGCCGGGACAGGGGGCTGTTGAGCAGTTCTTC.

The genes are TRBV11-1 and TRBJ2-1; 10 bases are a match to TRBD2. J was trimmed by 8 bases and V by 5 bases; bases with no gene match: 9. The CDR3 spans 15 residues. The germline V gene encodes CDR1 SGHAT and CDR2 FQDESV (reference sequence). The CDR3 spells CASSGRLAGLYEQFF. Written as DNA, the CDR3 is TGTGCCAGCAGCGGGCGACTAGCGGGTCTCTATGAGCAGTTCTTC.

This clonotype has a count of ten or more. The chain uses TRBV29-1 and TRBJ1-1; the D gene is possibly TRBD1 (5 bases). The CDR3 covers 13 residues. Germline V gives CDR1 SQVTM, CDR2 ANQGSEA. Trimming cost V 4 bases and J 3 bases, with 12 bases left between them. Written as DNA, the CDR3 is TGCAGCGTTGCGTACGGGGGTTACACTGAAGCTTTCTTT. Its translation: CSVAYGGYTEAFF.

This clonotype was seen ten or more times. The chain recombines TRBV2 with TRBJ1-3; D unresolved. Trimming took 11 bases from V and 0 from J, leaving 8 bases between them. The CDR3 is made up of 12 amino acids. Germline loops: CDR1 SNHLY, CDR2 FYNNEI. Written as DNA, the CDR3 is TGTGCCGACTCGAGCTCTGGAAACACCATATATTTT. Translation: CADSSSGNTIYF.

This clonotype showed up many times. This rearrangement joins TRBV7-2 to TRBJ2-3, with TRBD2 identical over 9 bases. The V gene end was trimmed by 0 bases and the J gene end by 4 bases; junction bases not matched to a gene: 2. There are 15 residues in the CDR3. The germline gives CDR1 SGHTA, CDR2 FQGNSA. For the CDR3, the DNA is TGTGCCAGCAGCTTAGCTAGCGGGAGCGCAGATACGCAGTATTTT. Amino acid sequence: CASSLASGSADTQYF. Drawing the rest from reference TRBV7-2 and TRBJ2-3, the complete variable domain is GAGVSQSPSNKVTEKGKDVELRCDPISGHTALYWYRQSLGQGLEFLIYFQGNSAPDKSGLPSDRFSAERTGGSVSTLTIQRTQQEDSAVYLCASSLASGSADTQYFGPGTRLTVL.

The chain links TRBV12-3 or TRBV12-4 to TRBJ2-5; TRBD2 aligns across 10 bases. V gave up 5 bases and J gave up 5 bases; unmatched junction bases: 14. There are 17 residues in the CDR3. The CDR3 DNA is TGTGCCAGCAGTACGGGGCTAGCGGGAGTGCTCGACGAGACCCAGTACTTC. Translating it yields CASSTGLAGVLDETQYF.

This sequence joins TRBV2 and TRBJ2-1, with D possibly being TRBD2 (6 bases). Germline CDR1 is SNHLY and CDR2 is FYNNEI. The CDR3 is made up of 14 amino acids. V gave up 5 bases and J gave up 7 bases, with 15 bases separating them. The CDR3 loop reads CASSKRAGGNEQFF. CDR3 bases: TGTGCCAGCAGTAAAAGAGCGGGCGGAAATGAGCAGTTCTTC.

The chain is built from TRBV3-1 and TRBJ2-7, with D perhaps TRBD2 (8 bases). The germline gives CDR1 LGHDT, CDR2 YNNKEL (reference sequence). The germline V and J ends were trimmed by 5 bases and 3 bases, with 17 bases remaining between them. The CDR3 contains 15 residues. The CDR3, as DNA: TGTGCCAGCAGCTTAGGGGGCGGGAGGATCTACGAGCAGTACTTC. It encodes CASSLGGGRIYEQYF.

About this clonotype itself: This likely came from a read error, as a far larger clone is one base away. The chain is built from TRBV5-1 and TRBJ1-1, with D perhaps matching TRBD1 (5 bases). Germline lookup yields CDR1 SGHRS and CDR2 YFSETQ. The CDR3 contains 13 residues. CDR3 nucleotides: TGTGCCAGCAGCCATGACGACAGATATGAAGCTTTCTTT. Translated, it gives CASSHDDRYEAFF. The variable domain in full, completed from reference TRBV5-1 and TRBJ1-1, reads KAGVTQTPRYLIKTRGQQVTLSCSPISGHRSVSWYQQTPGQGLQFLFEYFSETQRNKGNFPGRFSGRQFSNSRSEMNVSTLELGDSALYLCASSHDDRYEAFFGQGTRLTVV.

Ten or more counts support this clonotype. The rearrangement uses TRBV5-1 and TRBJ1-2, with unresolved D. Trimming took off 4 bases at V and 0 bases at J, with 19 bases between the two ends. Per germline, CDR1 SGHRS and CDR2 YFSETQ. This CDR3 contains 17 residues. CDR3 region: CASSTRPAELANYGYTF. CDR3 nucleotides: TGCGCCAGCAGCACCAGGCCGGCAGAATTAGCTAACTATGGCTACACCTTC.

This clonotype has more than one count but fewer than ten. The V call is TRBV6-5, the J call TRBJ2-1; D is undetermined. The CDR3 is 15 residues long. In germline, CDR1 is MNHEY, CDR2 SVGAGI. V lost 2 bases to trimming and J lost 4 bases, with 12 bases between them. CDR3 residues: CASSYGQAPYNEQFF. The CDR3 DNA is TGTGCCAGCAGTTACGGGCAGGCACCGTACAATGAGCAGTTCTTC.

This clonotype was recorded at least ten times. CDR3 region: CASSQEGREGRDEQYF. The CDR3 DNA reads as TGTGCCAGCAGCCAAGAGGGGCGGGAGGGCCGCGACGAGCAGTACTTC. The chain employs TRBV4-2 and TRBJ2-7, with TRBD2 matching over 9 bases. The CDR3 sequence is 16 residues long. Germline-derived CDR1 and CDR2 are LGHNA and YNFKEQ. V shed 0 bases and J 5 bases; nucleotides not matched to a gene: 8.

This clonotype was seen ten or more times. The chain recombines TRBV3-1 with TRBJ2-7; weak D call: TRBD1 (6 bases). This CDR3 has 14 residues. V gave up 4 bases and J gave up 6 bases, with 16 bases separating them. Germline-derived CDR1 and CDR2 are LGHDT and YNNKEL (reference sequence). CDR3 region: CASSLGNSQGEQYF. The DNA for the CDR3 is TGTGCCAGCAGCCTCGGGAATTCACAGGGCGAGCAGTACTTC.

Concerning this clonotype itself: One base away lies a much larger clone, so this may be a sequencing read error. The chain employs TRBV27 and TRBJ1-4; D remains ambiguous. The CDR3 sequence is 13 residues long. Trimming took 5 bases from V and 5 from J, leaving 9 bases between them. CDR1 and CDR2 from the germline V gene are MNHEY and SMNVEV (reference sequence). The CDR3 protein is CASSEEANEKLFF. CDR3 in DNA: TGTGCCAGCAGTGAGGAGGCGAATGAAAAACTGTTTTTT.

This clonotype was observed at least ten times. The chain employs TRBV6-1 and TRBJ2-5; 9 bases are shared with TRBD2. Germline CDR1 MNHNS, CDR2 SASEGT. Trimming cost V 6 bases and J 5 bases; bases outside gene matches: 4. The CDR3 has 13 residues. The CDR3 spells CASSDSGSETQYF. Written as DNA, the CDR3 is TGTGCCAGCAGCGATAGCGGGAGTGAGACCCAGTACTTC.

The sample holds many counts of this clonotype. The chain recombines TRBV12-3 or TRBV12-4 with TRBJ1-1; D perhaps matches TRBD1 (5 bases). V lost 10 bases, J lost 6 bases, and 12 bases lay in between. This CDR3 contains 11 residues. The CDR3 DNA is TGTGCCACTGGGGAGGGGTCTGAAGCTTTCTTT. Its protein is CATGEGSEAFF.

At least ten counts were recorded for this clonotype. The chain employs TRBV2 and TRBJ2-1, with D perhaps TRBD2 (5 bases). The CDR3 is 11 amino acids. V gave up 8 bases and J gave up 8 bases, with 10 bases separating them. CDR1 is SNHLY and CDR2 is FYNNEI in the germline V gene. CDR3 in DNA: TGTGCCAGCCTCTATAGCGATGAGCAGTTCTTC. Protein product: CASLYSDEQFF.

This clonotype showed up many times. The chain has TRBV11-2 and TRBJ1-1, with TRBD1 identical over 7 bases. CDR1 is SGHAT, CDR2 FQNNGV, per germline. The CDR3 is 15 residues long. V gave up 5 bases and J gave up 0 bases; unmatched junction bases: 6. CDR3 in DNA: TGTGCCAGCAGCCCAGGGGGGGGAGTGAACACTGAAGCTTTCTTT. Translated: CASSPGGGVNTEAFF. The whole variable domain, filled in from reference TRBV11-2 and TRBJ1-1, reads EAGVAQSPRYKIIEKRQSVAFWCNPISGHATLYWYQQILGQGPKLLIQFQNNGVVDDSQLPKDRFSAERLKGVDSTLKIQPAKLEDSAVYLCASSPGGGVNTEAFFGQGTRLTVV.